Below, 3 T cell receptor beta chains from the same sample are listed, as sequenced in a study of neurological immune-mediated disorders. Time point denoted: technical triplicate 3. TCRdb ran MiXCR on the 5' RACE reads and lists one entry per CDR3 protein. The table shows some 48,000 distinct CDR3 sequences, with about 22% occurring only once. The source material was PBMCs. The receptor set was obtained from a man in his 60s with HTLV-1-associated myelopathy (HAM/TSP).

This clonotype was detected ten times or more. The CDR3 reads CASSRATGQGAEGSGNTIYF. The CDR3 nucleotides read TGTGCCAGCAGCCGCGCTACGGGACAGGGGGCCGAAGGATCTGGAAACACCATATATTTT. The chain recombines TRBV5-6 with TRBJ1-3, with 12 bases that match TRBD1. V was clipped by 4 bases and J by 1 base; unmatched bases: 15. There are 20 residues in the CDR3. Germline-derived CDR1 and CDR2 are SGHDT and YYEEEE.

The chain recombines TRBV29-1 with TRBJ1-1, with D uncertain. The CDR3 is 10 residues long. The ends were cut back, 8 bases at V and 1 base at J, with 5 bases in the middle. CDR1 and CDR2 (germline): SQVTM, ANQGSEA. In nucleotides, the CDR3 is TGCAGCAGCGGGAACACTGAAGCTTTCTTT. This gives the protein CSSGNTEAFF.

This clonotype was seen many times. The chain joins TRBV6-5 to TRBJ2-6, with 11 bases aligning to TRBD2. In germline, CDR1 is MNHEY, CDR2 SVGAGI. V lost 6 bases to trimming and J lost 0 bases; unmatched junction nucleotides: 7. CDR3 length: 18 amino acids. The CDR3 protein is CASSMAGLAASGANVLTF. In DNA, the CDR3 is TGTGCCAGCAGCATGGCGGGACTAGCGGCCTCTGGGGCCAACGTCCTGACTTTC.